This T cell receptor beta chain derives from a study of beta chain features in type 1 diabetes. Study as a whole: Investigators examined 107,917,701 sorted cells across all samples. Study findings and constraints: A possible short-template PCR bias applies equally to patients and controls.

cDNA synthesis used the whole RNA isolate, giving expressed TCRB sequences. The average output of naive, central memory and regulatory T cell samples was approximately 3.7 million reads. The table came from immunoSEQ multiplex PCR; TCRdb's copy has only in-frame clones and leaves some out. The table lists around 500,000 clones, roughly 10% of them singletons. Purity above 95% was achieved in all sorted populations. This clone was seen at least ten times. The antigen remains undetermined. The TCR comes from a young woman in good health. Source material: naive CD4+ T cells from blood.

CDR3 nucleotides: TGTGCCTGGAGTAACGGCTTCTACGAGCAGTACTTC. As protein: CAWSNGFYEQYF. The V call is TRBV30, the J call TRBJ2-7; D is undetermined. CDR3 size: 12 residues. Trimming left V 2 bases short and J 3 bases short, with 8 bases between. Germline values: CDR1 GTSNPN, CDR2 SVGIG (reference sequence).